The present entry profiles one TCR beta chain with its context. The antigen is not known. The sample originates from a study of OX40 agonist ivuxolimab in advanced cancers. Across the study: Dose-escalation patients had hepatocellular carcinoma, melanoma, renal cell or head and neck cancer. Whole-study findings and limits: Compared with CD4+, CD8+ T cells on average had more expanded clones. With doses of 0.1 to 3.0 mg/kg, CD4+ and CD8+ blood T cells had undergone clonal expansion by week 6.

Profiled with immunoSEQ multiplex PCR; TCRdb holds only in-frame clones, not every one. Of about 31,000 clones listed, more than 85% are singletons. Peripheral blood came from all dose cohorts at three timepoints. Germline loops: CDR1 MDHEN, CDR2 SYDVKM. Trimming at V came to 4 bases and at J to 1 base, leaving 10 bases not matched to a gene. The length of the CDR3 is 16 residues. The sample in question was CD4+ or CD8+ T cells sorted from blood, obtained in a trial of the OX40 agonist ivuxolimab. The rearrangement links TRBV28 to TRBJ2-7; 7 positions match TRBD2. The source of this sequence is an adult with an advanced solid tumor such as melanoma, head and neck, liver or kidney cancer. CDR3 residues: CASSYGRGTLSYEQYF. CDR3 DNA: TGTGCCAGCAGTTATGGGAGGGGTACGTTGTCCTACGAGCAGTACTTC.